This T cell receptor (beta chain) was retrieved from a study of T cell responses to AZD1222 COVID-19 vaccine. Regarding the study as a whole: After the peak T cell response, and only then, were repertoires sampled. Nearly half of spike-specific TCRs reportedly go after variant regions that carry no mutations. A rise in Spike-specific TCR breadth and depth followed two AZD1222 doses.

To note about this clone: The antigen remains undetermined.

The CDR3 totals 15 residues. Germline CDR1 and CDR2: SGHVS and FQNEAQ. With 5 bases removed from V and 7 bases from J, the gap between germline ends came to 17 bases. Assay: immunoSEQ multiplex PCR; the TCRdb copy retains only in-frame clones and omits some. The data hold under 150,000 clones, with under 90% observed a single time. This specimen was peripheral blood, taken 28 days after the second AZD1222 dose. This sequence was found in an adult who received the AZD1222 COVID-19 vaccine. This sequence joins TRBV7-8 and TRBJ2-2; D is perhaps TRBD2 (5 bases). CDR3: CASSPYRAAGGELFF. CDR3 nucleotide sequence: TGTGCCAGCAGCCCCTACCGGGCCGCGGGCGGGGAGCTGTTTTTT.